Here is one T cell receptor beta chain with its context. Its matching antigen is unknown. Patients had residual fresh-frozen tumor tissue and more than two years of survival data. TCRdb keeps only in-frame clones here, not all; method: immunoSEQ multiplex PCR. Of tens of thousands of clones in the sample, approximately 80% were seen once. The entry originates in a study of glioma-infiltrating T cells after dendritic cell vaccination. Study-wide results and limits: Complete blood and tumor specimen sets were limited to few patients.

The V gene's germline CDR1 is MNHNS and CDR2 SASEGT. This CDR3 region has 13 residues. Between the trimmed V and J ends, which lost 11 bases and 5 bases, there was a span of 18 bases. Material: blood, obtained before dendritic cell vaccination. The receptor comes from a human donor with glioblastoma. This chain uses TRBV6-1 with TRBJ2-5; D ambiguous. The CDR3 nucleotides read TGTGCCGGCTCTCCTCGAGGATGGGAGACCCAGTACTTC. It encodes CAGSPRGWETQYF.